The T cell receptor beta chain described here comes from a study of human T cells and chemical hapten exposure. This clonotype was seen repeatedly, ten times or more. Sample time point: patch test 3, about 24 weeks after DPC sensitization. Specified treatment: therapeutic diphenylcyclopropenone sensitization with weekly scalp DPC. Using its own MiXCR run on the RACE reads, TCRdb lists one record per CDR3 protein. The sample carries about 190,000 distinct CDR3 sequences, 24% recorded once. Germline V gene data show CDR1 as MRHNA and CDR2 as SNTAGT. Unmatched junction bases numbered 5, after V lost 6 bases and J lost 0 bases. This CDR3 is built from 15 residues.

This sequence originates from a woman aged 40 to 55 with alopecia areata. Some clones in this sample may be carry-over from other donors' samples. This material consisted of whole blood, taken in connection with sensitization to the hapten diphenylcyclopropenone (DPC). This chain links TRBV6-4 with TRBJ2-3; TRBD2 matches at 8 bases. Here the CDR3 reads CASRGSSGSTDTQYF. DNA of the CDR3: TGTGCCAGCAGAGGCTCTAGCGGGAGCACAGATACGCAGTATTTT.